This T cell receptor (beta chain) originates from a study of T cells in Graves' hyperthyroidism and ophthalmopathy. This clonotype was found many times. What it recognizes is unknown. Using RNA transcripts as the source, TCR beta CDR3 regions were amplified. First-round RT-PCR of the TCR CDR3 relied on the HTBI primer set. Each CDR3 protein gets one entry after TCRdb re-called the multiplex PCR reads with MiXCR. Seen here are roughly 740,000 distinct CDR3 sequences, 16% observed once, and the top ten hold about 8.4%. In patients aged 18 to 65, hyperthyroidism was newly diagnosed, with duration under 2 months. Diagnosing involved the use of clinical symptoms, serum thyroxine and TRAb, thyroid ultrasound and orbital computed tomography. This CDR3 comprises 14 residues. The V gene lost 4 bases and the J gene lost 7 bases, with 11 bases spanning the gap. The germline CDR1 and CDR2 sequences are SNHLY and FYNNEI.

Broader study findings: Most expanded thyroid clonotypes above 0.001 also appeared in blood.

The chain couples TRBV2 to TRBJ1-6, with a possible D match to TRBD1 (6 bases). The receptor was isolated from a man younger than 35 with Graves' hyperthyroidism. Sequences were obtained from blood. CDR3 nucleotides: TGTGCCAGCAGTGGACAGGTCTCGAATTCACCCCTCCACTTT. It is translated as CASSGQVSNSPLHF.